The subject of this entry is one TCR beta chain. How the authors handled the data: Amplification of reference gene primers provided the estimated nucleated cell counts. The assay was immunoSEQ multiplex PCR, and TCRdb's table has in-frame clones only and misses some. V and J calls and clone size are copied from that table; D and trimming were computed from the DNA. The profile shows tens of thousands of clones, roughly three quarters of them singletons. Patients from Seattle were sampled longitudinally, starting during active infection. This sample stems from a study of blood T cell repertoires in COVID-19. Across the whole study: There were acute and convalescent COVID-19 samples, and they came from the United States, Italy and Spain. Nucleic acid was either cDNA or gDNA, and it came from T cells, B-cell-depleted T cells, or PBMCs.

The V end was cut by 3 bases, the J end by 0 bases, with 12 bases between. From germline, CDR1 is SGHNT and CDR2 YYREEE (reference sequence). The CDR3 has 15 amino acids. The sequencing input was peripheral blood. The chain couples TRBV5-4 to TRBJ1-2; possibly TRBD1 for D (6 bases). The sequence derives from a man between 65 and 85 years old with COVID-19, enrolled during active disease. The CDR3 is CASSSRTASNYGYTF. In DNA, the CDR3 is TGTGCCAGCAGCTCGAGGACAGCCTCTAACTATGGCTACACCTTC. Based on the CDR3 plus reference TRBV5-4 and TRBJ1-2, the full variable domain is ETGVTQSPTHLIKTRGQQVTLRCSSQSGHNTVSWYQQALGQGPQFIFQYYREEENGRGNFPPRFSGLQFPNYSSELNVNALELDDSALYLCASSSRTASNYGYTFGSGTRLTVV.